The 7 T cell receptor beta chains presented below share a single source sample, sequenced in a study of monozygotic twins with inflammatory bowel disease. TCRdb re-called the 5' RACE reads; every CDR3 protein appears as one record, without DNA. This sample contains more than 300,000 distinct CDR3 sequences. Specimen: blood. The receptors stem from a human donor with ulcerative colitis or Crohn's disease, or a healthy co-twin of an affected twin (not recorded which).

The chain recombines TRBV6-5 with TRBJ2-5. Looked up from germline, CDR1 is MNHEY and CDR2 is SVGAGI. The CDR3 covers 14 residues. This chain's CDR3 is CASSYTARGETQYF.

The genes are TRBV7-8 and TRBJ2-1; absent DNA, TCRdb's TRBD2 call cannot be checked. Germline CDR1 and CDR2: SGHVS and FQNEAQ. The CDR3 length is 13 residues. The CDR3 loop is CASIPSRSYEQFF.

The chain links TRBV20-1 to TRBJ2-3; TCRdb calls TRBD2, which cannot be checked without DNA. Germline V gene lookup returns CDR1 DFQATT and CDR2 SNEGSKA (reference sequence). CDR3 length: 15 residues. CDR3: CSAQEGTSGGDTQYF.

The chain has TRBV7-2 and TRBJ2-1. CDR1 and CDR2 from the germline V gene are SGHTA and FQGNSA. The CDR3 covers 17 residues. This CDR3 is CASSLKVGILSYNEQFF.

The chain carries TRBV3-1 and TRBJ1-1. Looked up from germline, CDR1 is LGHDT and CDR2 is YNNKEL (reference sequence). This CDR3 has 13 amino acids. The CDR3 protein is CATESNLRAEAFF.

CDR3 protein: CASSRVGTRNEQYF. The chain is built from TRBV5-1 and TRBJ2-7; TCRdb proposes TRBD2, but this gene call is untestable without DNA. Germline-derived CDR1 and CDR2 are SGHRS and YFSETQ. This CDR3 comprises 14 residues. The full variable domain, rest sourced from reference TRBV5-1 and TRBJ2-7, is KAGVTQTPRYLIKTRGQQVTLSCSPISGHRSVSWYQQTPGQGLQFLFEYFSETQRNKGNFPGRFSGRQFSNSRSEMNVSTLELGDSALYLCASSRVGTRNEQYFGPGTRLTVT.

J is TRBJ1-5 and V is TRBV6-1. The CDR3 has 14 residues. The V gene's germline CDR1 is MNHNS and CDR2 SASEGT. The CDR3 region is CASKRHPSNQPQHF.